The entry below gives a single T cell receptor beta chain sequence along with its context. At one of its ends the junction is not consistent with the germline gene, which may arise from a read error. This entry belongs to a study of cytomegalovirus exposure and HLA in healthy donors. Germline V gene lookup returns CDR1 MRHNA and CDR2 SNTAGT. The CDR3 length is 13 residues. PCR primers comprised 60 Vbeta and 13 Jbeta primers. Measured with immunoSEQ multiplex PCR; TCRdb has only the in-frame clones, and not every one. The sample yields around 120,000 clones, more than 80% seen once. This sequence was found in a man aged 30-40 years in good health and CMV-seronegative. Sequencing was carried out using PBMCs. V and J are TRBV6-4 and TRBJ1-2, with a possible D match to TRBD1 (5 bases). The CDR3 loop is CASSDPTADGYPF. The CDR3 bases are TGTGCCAGCAGTGACCCGACAGCTGATGGCTACCCCTTC.